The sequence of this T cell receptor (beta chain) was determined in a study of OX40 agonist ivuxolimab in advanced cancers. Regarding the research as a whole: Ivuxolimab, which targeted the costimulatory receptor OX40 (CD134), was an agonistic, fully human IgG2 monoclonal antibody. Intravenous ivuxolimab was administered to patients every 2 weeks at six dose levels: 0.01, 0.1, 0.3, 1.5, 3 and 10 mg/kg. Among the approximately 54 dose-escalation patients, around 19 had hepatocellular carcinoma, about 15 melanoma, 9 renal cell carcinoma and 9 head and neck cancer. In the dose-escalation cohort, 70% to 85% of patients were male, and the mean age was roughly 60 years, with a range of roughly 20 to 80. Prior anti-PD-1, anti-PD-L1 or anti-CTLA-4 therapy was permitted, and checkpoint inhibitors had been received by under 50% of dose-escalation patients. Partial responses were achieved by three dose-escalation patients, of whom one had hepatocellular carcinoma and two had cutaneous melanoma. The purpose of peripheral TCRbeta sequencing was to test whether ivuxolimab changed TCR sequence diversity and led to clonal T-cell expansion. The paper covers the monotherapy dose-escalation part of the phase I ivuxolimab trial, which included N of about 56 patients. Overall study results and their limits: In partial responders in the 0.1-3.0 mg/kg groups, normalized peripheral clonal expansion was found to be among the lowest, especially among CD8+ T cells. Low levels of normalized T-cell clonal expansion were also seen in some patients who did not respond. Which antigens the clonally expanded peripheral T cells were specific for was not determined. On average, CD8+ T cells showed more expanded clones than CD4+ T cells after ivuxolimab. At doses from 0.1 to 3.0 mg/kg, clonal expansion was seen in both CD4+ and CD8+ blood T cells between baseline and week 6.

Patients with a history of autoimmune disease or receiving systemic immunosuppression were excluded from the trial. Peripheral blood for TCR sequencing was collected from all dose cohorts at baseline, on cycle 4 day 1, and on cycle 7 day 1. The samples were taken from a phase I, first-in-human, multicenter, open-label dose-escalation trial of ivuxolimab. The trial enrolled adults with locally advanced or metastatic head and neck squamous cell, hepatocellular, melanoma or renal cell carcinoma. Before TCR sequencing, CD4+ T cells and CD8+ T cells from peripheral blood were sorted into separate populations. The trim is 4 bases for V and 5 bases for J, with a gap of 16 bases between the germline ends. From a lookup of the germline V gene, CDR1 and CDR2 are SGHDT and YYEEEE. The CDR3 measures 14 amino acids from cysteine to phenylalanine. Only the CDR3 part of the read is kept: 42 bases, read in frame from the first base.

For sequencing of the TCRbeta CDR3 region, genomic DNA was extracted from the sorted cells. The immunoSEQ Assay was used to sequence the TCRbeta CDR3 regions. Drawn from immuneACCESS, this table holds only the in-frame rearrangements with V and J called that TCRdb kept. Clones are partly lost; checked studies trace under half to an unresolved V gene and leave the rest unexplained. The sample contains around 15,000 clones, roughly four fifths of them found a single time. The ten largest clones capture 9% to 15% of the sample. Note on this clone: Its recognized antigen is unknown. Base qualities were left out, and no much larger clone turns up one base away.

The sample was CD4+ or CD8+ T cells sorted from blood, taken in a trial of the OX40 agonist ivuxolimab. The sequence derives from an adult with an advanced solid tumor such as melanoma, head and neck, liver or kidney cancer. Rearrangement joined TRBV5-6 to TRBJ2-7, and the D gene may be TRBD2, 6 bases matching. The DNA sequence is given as TGTGCCAGCAGCGGCGGGACCCCAGGCCACGAGCAGTACTTC. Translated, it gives CASSGGTPGHEQYF.